The 8 T cell receptor beta chains below all came from one sample that was sequenced in a study of cytomegalovirus exposure and HLA in healthy donors. Generated by immunoSEQ multiplex PCR, the TCRdb table keeps only in-frame clones and is missing some. The repertoire holds 250,000 to 400,000 clones, with roughly 86% as singletons. Sequencing was carried out using PBMCs. Every receptor here comes from a man aged 25 to 40 in good health and CMV-seronegative.

The chain joins TRBV5-1 to TRBJ1-1; D not resolved. Per germline, CDR1 SGHRS and CDR2 YFSETQ. CDR3 size: 13 residues. V lost 3 bases to trimming and J lost 2 bases, with 8 bases between them. CDR3 nucleotides: TGCGCCAGCAGCTATGGCACCAACACTGAAGCTTTCTTT. It translates to CASSYGTNTEAFF.

The rearrangement uses TRBV27 and TRBJ1-2; D remains ambiguous. With 6 bases removed from V and 2 bases from J, the gap between germline ends came to 16 bases. The CDR3 is 15 residues long. CDR1 and CDR2 from the germline V gene are MNHEY and SMNVEV (reference sequence). The CDR3 region has the DNA TGTGCCAGCAGCCCCCGGCCGGGGTTGAACTATGGCTACACCTTC. It encodes CASSPRPGLNYGYTF.

The chain recombines TRBV5-1 with TRBJ2-3, with D possibly being TRBD2 (7 bases). The CDR3 length is 15 residues. V was pared by 2 bases and J by 5 bases, with 15 bases between. Germline lookup yields CDR1 SGHRS and CDR2 YFSETQ. This chain's CDR3 is CASSLEGGAVDTQYF. The CDR3 DNA sequence: TGCGCCAGCAGCTTAGAGGGGGGGGCCGTAGATACGCAGTATTTT. Looking up the rest from reference TRBV5-1 and TRBJ2-3 gives the full variable domain: KAGVTQTPRYLIKTRGQQVTLSCSPISGHRSVSWYQQTPGQGLQFLFEYFSETQRNKGNFPGRFSGRQFSNSRSEMNVSTLELGDSALYLCASSLEGGAVDTQYFGPGTRLTVL.

The chain links TRBV19 to TRBJ1-6; 10 bases fit TRBD1. J gave up 9 bases and V 8 bases, and 10 bases lay outside the gene matches. CDR3 size: 15 residues. Germline V gene data show CDR1 as LNHDA and CDR2 as SQIVND (reference sequence). This chain's CDR3 is CASVKGGQGVSPLHF. The CDR3 DNA reads TGTGCCAGTGTTAAGGGCGGACAGGGGGTTTCACCCCTCCACTTT.

V gene TRBV5-4 combines with J gene TRBJ2-2; 10 bases are shared with TRBD2. The CDR3 is 15 amino acids. J lost 3 bases, V lost 2 bases, and 1 base had no gene match. The germline gives CDR1 SGHNT, CDR2 YYREEE (reference sequence). CDR3 DNA sequence: TGTGCCAGCAGCTTCCTAGCGGGGGACACCGGGGAGCTGTTTTTT. Its protein is CASSFLAGDTGELFF.

The chain has TRBV30 and TRBJ1-6; 11 nucleotides align to TRBD1. V was clipped by 2 bases and J by 10 bases; unmatched bases: 4. This CDR3 has 14 amino acids. From germline, CDR1 is GTSNPN and CDR2 SVGIG (reference sequence). Written as DNA, the CDR3 is TGTGCCTGGAGTAAGGACAGGGGGCTCTCACCCCTCCACTTT. This gives the protein CAWSKDRGLSPLHF. The variable domain in full, completed from reference TRBV30 and TRBJ1-6, reads SQTIHQWPATLVQPVGSPLSLECTVEGTSNPNLYWYRQAAGRGLQLLFYSVGIGQISSEVPQNLSASRPQDRQFILSSKKLLLSDSGFYLCAWSKDRGLSPLHFGNGTRLTVT.

V and J are TRBV5-6 and TRBJ2-7; D perhaps matches TRBD1 (5 bases). Germline values: CDR1 SGHDT, CDR2 YYEEEE. V lost 2 bases and J lost 3, with 12 bases in between. The CDR3 has 14 residues. In nucleotides, the CDR3 is TGTGCCAGCAGCTTTAGGGGCTTAAGCTACGAGCAGTACTTC. This encodes CASSFRGLSYEQYF.

This clone was detected many times. The chain is built from TRBV7-2 and TRBJ1-2; D not certain. With 0 bases removed from V and 4 bases from J, the gap between germline ends came to 12 bases. Germline V gene data show CDR1 as SGHTA and CDR2 as FQGNSA. This CDR3 region has 15 residues. Written as DNA, the CDR3 is TGTGCCAGCAGCTTAGCCCGGAGATCATCCTATGGCTACACCTTC. It codes for CASSLARRSSYGYTF.